Given below is one TCR beta chain in context. Using its own MiXCR run on the RT-PCR reads, TCRdb lists one record per CDR3 protein. The sample includes 170,000 or so distinct CDR3 sequences, approximately 12% seen only once; the top ten take roughly 33%. The entry originates in a study of response to subunit inactivated influenza vaccine. CDR1 is MDHEN and CDR2 is SYDVKM in the germline V gene. V lost 4 bases and J lost 4, with 20 bases in between. CDR3 length: 17 residues. The J gene is TRBJ2-1, the V gene TRBV28; possibly TRBD1 or TRBD2 for D (5 bases each). Specimen: CD8+ T cells sorted from PBMCs, collected roughly 24 months after vaccination. This clonotype was sampled from a man between 50 and 75 years old who received an inactivated influenza vaccine. The CDR3 is CASSSAMGPWLYNEQFF. The CDR3, as DNA: TGTGCCAGCAGTTCAGCGATGGGACCTTGGTTATACAATGAGCAGTTCTTC.